The 29 T cell receptor beta chains reported below all come from one sample, sequenced in a study of PD-L1 blockade in urothelial cancer. Generated by immunoSEQ multiplex PCR, the TCRdb table keeps only in-frame clones and is missing some. Of tens of thousands of clones listed, almost 90% are singletons. Time point in this sample: peripheral blood 6 weeks after treatment start. The material was PBMCs, obtained around atezolizumab (anti-PD-L1) treatment. These receptors all come from a man aged 60 to 69 with urothelial cancer.

The chain carries TRBV29-1 and TRBJ2-7; maybe TRBD2 (5 bases). Germline V gene lookup returns CDR1 SQVTM and CDR2 ANQGSEA. V lost 1 base, J lost 1 base, and 17 bases lay in between. CDR3 size: 16 residues. The CDR3 DNA reads TGCAGCGTTGAAGGAGGGCAGGCGCACCGGTCCTACGAGCAGTACTTC. The encoded protein is CSVEGGQAHRSYEQYF.

This chain joins TRBV7-3 and TRBJ2-3; 9 bases are a match to TRBD2. The ends lost 1 base at V and 5 bases at J; junction bases unmatched: 4. CDR1 is SGHTA, CDR2 FQGTGA, per germline. The CDR3 extends over 15 amino acids. CDR3 DNA: TGTGCCAGCAGCTTAAACGCGGGAGGGGGAGATACGCAGTATTTT. Translating it yields CASSLNAGGGDTQYF.

The rearrangement links TRBV30 to TRBJ1-1, with TRBD1 identical over 8 bases. J was trimmed by 1 base and V by 5 bases; bases with no gene match: 21. The CDR3 sequence is 19 residues long. The V gene's germline CDR1 is GTSNPN and CDR2 SVGIG (reference sequence). The CDR3 bases are TGTGCCTGGGTCCAGAGTTACCGGGACAGGTTCGTCGGGAACACTGAAGCTTTCTTT. Its translation is CAWVQSYRDRFVGNTEAFF.

V and J are TRBV27 and TRBJ1-1; perhaps TRBD1 as D (5 bases). Germline V CDR1 and CDR2: MNHEY, SMNVEV (reference sequence). Trimming pared 3 bases from V and 1 base from J, leaving 15 bases between. This CDR3 is 16 amino acids long. CDR3 coding DNA: TGTGCCAGCAGTTTTTCAGGGTTTAGAGGGAACACTGAAGCTTTCTTT. Its protein product is CASSFSGFRGNTEAFF.

The chain is built from TRBV6-6 and TRBJ1-1; 7 nucleotides line up with TRBD1. CDR1 is MNHNY and CDR2 is SVGAGI in the germline V gene (reference sequence). The J segment lost 8 bases and the V segment lost 2 bases, leaving 2 bases of the junction unmatched. The CDR3 is made up of 12 amino acids. This chain's CDR3 is CASSYPTGEAFF. For the CDR3, the DNA is TGTGCCAGCAGTTACCCGACAGGGGAAGCTTTCTTT.

This clone was counted once. CDR3 sequence reads: CASSQPGSKSSYNEQFF. The CDR3 region has the DNA TGCGCCAGCAGCCAGCCCGGGTCAAAGAGCTCCTACAATGAGCAGTTCTTC. This rearrangement joins TRBV4-1 to TRBJ2-1; D remains ambiguous. The CDR3 consists of 17 residues. Between the trimmed V and J ends, which lost 3 bases and 0 bases, there was a span of 15 bases. CDR1 and CDR2 (germline): MGHRA, YSYEKL.

This chain joins TRBV6-4 and TRBJ2-1, with a weak D call TRBD1 (5 bases). This CDR3 contains 17 residues. V was clipped by 6 bases and J by 7 bases, with 25 bases between them. Germline assignment: CDR1 MRHNA and CDR2 SNTAGT. The CDR3 loop is CASSLNNGHAFGNEQFF. CDR3 DNA: TGTGCCAGCAGCCTTAATAACGGACACGCTTTCGGTAATGAGCAGTTCTTC.

The V and J genes are TRBV9 and TRBJ1-3, with 10 bases identical to TRBD1. Germline CDR1 SGDLS, CDR2 YYNGEE. V lost 3 bases and J lost 2; bases outside the gene matches: 5. The length of the CDR3 is 16 residues. In DNA, the CDR3 is TGTGCCAGCAGCGACCCGGGACAGGGGACTGGAAACACCATATATTTT. This sequence encodes CASSDPGQGTGNTIYF.

This rearrangement joins TRBV9 to TRBJ1-5; D not certain. This CDR3 is built from 13 residues. Deletions cut 4 bases from V and 8 bases from J, with 13 bases between. CDR1 is SGDLS and CDR2 is YYNGEE in the germline V gene. Written as DNA, the CDR3 is TGTGCCAGCAGCTCCGAGGTGGGAGAGCCCCAGCATTTT. Translated, it gives CASSSEVGEPQHF.

The rearrangement joins TRBV6-5 to TRBJ1-1; 9 bases are a match to TRBD1. CDR3 length equals 12 residues. Per germline, CDR1 MNHEY and CDR2 SVGAGI. With V trimmed by 4 bases and J by 10 bases, 4 bases remained unmatched. CDR3 loop: CASSSPGQGAFF. The DNA of the CDR3 is TGTGCCAGCAGTTCGCCGGGACAGGGAGCTTTCTTT.

This chain connects TRBV13 to TRBJ1-4; D is possibly TRBD1 (5 bases). The CDR3 totals 15 residues. V was trimmed by 2 bases and J by 7 bases, leaving 14 bases between them. Germline V gene data show CDR1 as PRHDT and CDR2 as FYEKMQ (reference sequence). CDR3 sequence (DNA): TGTGCCAGCAGCTTACGTCCAGACAGAGGTGAAAAACTGTTTTTT. This sequence encodes CASSLRPDRGEKLFF.

J is TRBJ2-5 and V is TRBV11-3, with TRBD2 identical over 7 bases. The CDR3 consists of 17 residues. The V and J ends lost 6 bases and 2 bases, in that order; junction bases with no gene match: 15. Germline V lookup: CDR1 SGHNT, CDR2 YENEEA. CDR3 in DNA: TGTGCCAGCAGTCGAGGTCGGGGAGCGGGGTATCAAGAGACCCAGTACTTC. Residues: CASSRGRGAGYQETQYF.

The gene calls are TRBV7-8 and TRBJ1-2, with 7 bases that match TRBD1. After removal of 5 bases from V and 4 bases from J, the junction contained 16 bases not matched to a gene. Germline V gene sequence: CDR1 SGHVS, CDR2 FQNEAQ. There are 17 residues in the CDR3. This CDR3 reads CASSEDRFIGQTYGYTF. DNA of the CDR3: TGTGCCAGCAGCGAGGACAGGTTCATCGGGCAAACCTATGGCTACACCTTC.

The chain couples TRBV19 to TRBJ1-1; D is unresolved. The CDR3 extends over 13 amino acids. V was trimmed by 1 base and J by 11 bases, leaving 14 bases between them. CDR1 and CDR2 (germline): LNHDA, SQIVND (reference sequence). CDR3 sequence (DNA): TGTGCCAGTAGTATAGGAACGCTCCGTGCGGCTTTCTTT. It encodes CASSIGTLRAAFF.

This sequence joins TRBV7-2 and TRBJ1-2, with D possibly TRBD1 on 5 matching bases. From germline, CDR1 is SGHTA and CDR2 FQGNSA. CDR3 length equals 15 residues. V lost 2 bases, J lost 4 bases, and 14 bases lay in between. In DNA form, the CDR3 reads TGTGCCAGCAGCTTATTCAGGGACTATCGCTATGGCTACACCTTC. Translated, it gives CASSLFRDYRYGYTF.

This chain links TRBV5-1 with TRBJ2-7; 7 bases are shared with TRBD1. CDR3 length: 14 amino acids. Trimming at V came to 0 bases and at J to 3 bases, leaving 3 bases not matched to a gene. CDR1 and CDR2 (germline): SGHRS, YFSETQ. This chain's CDR3 is CASSLETGSYEQYF. CDR3 DNA: TGCGCCAGCAGCTTGGAGACAGGGAGCTACGAGCAGTACTTC.

This clone occurred a few times. The chain's CDR3 is CASSLAAGAPFF. The DNA of the CDR3 is TGTGCCAGCAGCTTAGCAGCGGGGGCCCCGTTCTTC. The chain is built from TRBV7-2 and TRBJ2-1, with 8 bases aligning to TRBD2. The CDR3 length is 12 residues. Germline CDR1 SGHTA, CDR2 FQGNSA. Trimming cost V 0 bases and J 15 bases; bases outside gene matches: 4.

V usage is TRBV9 and J usage is TRBJ2-3; TRBD2 is a possible D gene (6 bases). This CDR3 contains 15 residues. V lost 6 bases and J 1 base, leaving 15 bases between the germline ends. Germline CDR1 and CDR2: SGDLS and YYNGEE. The CDR3 is CASTRRAVRTDTQYF. CDR3 DNA sequence: TGTGCCAGCACCAGGAGGGCAGTCCGCACAGATACGCAGTATTTT.

This chain uses TRBV2 with TRBJ2-5; the D is unclear. This CDR3 spans 15 amino acids. V was cut by 7 bases and J by 0 bases, with 15 bases left in between. Germline CDR1 is SNHLY and CDR2 is FYNNEI. CDR3 bases: TGTGCCAGCAAATCGTCGTGGGCAAACCAAGAGACCCAGTACTTC. As protein: CASKSSWANQETQYF. The whole variable domain, filled in from reference TRBV2 and TRBJ2-5, reads EPEVTQTPSHQVTQMGQEVILRCVPISNHLYFYWYRQILGQKVEFLVSFYNNEISEKSEIFDDQFSVERPDGSNFTLKIRSTKLEDSAMYFCASKSSWANQETQYFGPGTRLLVL.

This chain connects TRBV28 to TRBJ1-2, with 9 bases lining up with TRBD1. The CDR3 is made up of 16 amino acids. Per germline, CDR1 MDHEN and CDR2 SYDVKM. The V segment lost 3 bases and the J segment 1 base; nucleotides outside the gene matches: 6. The CDR3 DNA sequence: TGTGCCAGCAGTTTCCTGGACAGGGGCAATAACTATGGCTACACCTTC. Protein product: CASSFLDRGNNYGYTF.

The V and J genes are TRBV6-6 and TRBJ1-3, with no clear D. This CDR3 region has 16 residues. Trimming shortened V by 6 bases and J by 0 bases, and 15 bases separated the two germline ends. Per the germline V gene, CDR1 is MNHNY and CDR2 is SVGAGI (reference sequence). DNA for the CDR3: TGTGCCAGCAGCATAAGTCGGGAAAACTCTGGAAACACCATATATTTT. This sequence encodes CASSISRENSGNTIYF.

V usage is TRBV13 and J usage is TRBJ2-7; 8 nucleotides line up with TRBD1. The germline V gene encodes CDR1 PRHDT and CDR2 FYEKMQ (reference sequence). V gave up 5 bases and J gave up 5 bases; unmatched junction bases: 11. This CDR3 region has 15 residues. CDR3 sequence (DNA): TGTGCCAGCAGCACGTTGCGACAGGGGTTTCACGAGCAGTACTTC. Translated, it gives CASSTLRQGFHEQYF.

The chain links TRBV5-1 to TRBJ2-3; 8 nucleotides agree with TRBD2. The V gene's germline CDR1 is SGHRS and CDR2 YFSETQ. The CDR3 sequence is 16 residues long. Trimming at V came to 2 bases and at J to 6 bases, leaving 11 bases not matched to a gene. CDR3 DNA sequence: TGCGCCAGCAGCTTCAGGTACGGGAGGGCGAAGGATACGCAGTATTTT. It encodes CASSFRYGRAKDTQYF.

The J gene is TRBJ2-3, the V gene TRBV5-5, with 7 bases identical to TRBD1. The CDR3 sequence is 16 residues long. V was clipped by 0 bases and J by 2 bases; unmatched bases: 6. The germline V gene encodes CDR1 SGHKS and CDR2 YYEKEE (reference sequence). DNA for the CDR3: TGTGCCAGCAGCTTGGGAACCGGGACAGCCACAGATACGCAGTATTTT. Residues: CASSLGTGTATDTQYF.

The rearrangement joins TRBV11-2 to TRBJ2-7, with D perhaps matching TRBD1 (6 bases). Trimming took 1 base from V and 2 from J, leaving 12 bases between them. The germline V gene encodes CDR1 SGHAT and CDR2 FQNNGV. CDR3 length: 15 amino acids. The CDR3 DNA sequence: TGTGCCAGCAGCTTAGTTAGGGGGAATGCCTACGAGCAGTACTTC. Translated, it gives CASSLVRGNAYEQYF.

J is TRBJ1-5 and V is TRBV12-2. TRBV12-2 is noted as a pseudogene. The CDR3 covers 16 residues. The CDR3 coding sequence is TGTGCAAGTCGCTTAGCGTCCGGGGGAAGAGGACAGCCCCAGCATTTT. It yields the protein CASRLASGGRGQPQHF.

J is TRBJ2-7 and V is TRBV18; 7 nucleotides line up with TRBD1. This CDR3 contains 15 residues. V dropped 2 bases and J dropped 6; count of bases not matched to a gene: 10. CDR1 is KGHSH and CDR2 is LQKENI in the germline V gene. The DNA for the CDR3 is TGTGCCAGCTCACCAGCGACAGGGAAATTGGCCGAGCAGTACTTC. This sequence encodes CASSPATGKLAEQYF.

The rearrangement links TRBV27 to TRBJ2-3; 15 positions agree with TRBD2. This CDR3 has 20 amino acids. Germline loops: CDR1 MNHEY, CDR2 SMNVEV (reference sequence). The V segment lost 2 bases and the J segment 7 bases; nucleotides outside the gene matches: 16. CDR3 protein: CASSLRGRTSGRDSGYTQYF. The CDR3, as DNA: TGTGCCAGCAGTTTAAGGGGCAGGACTAGCGGGAGGGATAGTGGTTATACGCAGTATTTT.

The V call is TRBV10-3, the J call TRBJ1-5; D is perhaps TRBD1 (5 bases). Germline-derived CDR1 and CDR2 are ENHRY and SYGVKD. The V gene lost 2 bases and the J gene lost 6 bases, with 14 bases spanning the gap. The CDR3 is 15 residues long. The CDR3 DNA sequence: TGTGCCATCAGTGAGAGTCGGCAGGGTAGTCAGCCCCAGCATTTT. This sequence encodes CAISESRQGSQPQHF.